These 22 T cell receptor beta chains were sequenced from one sample in a study of blood T cell repertoires in COVID-19. The protocol was immunoSEQ multiplex PCR, while the TCRdb copy is restricted to in-frame clones and leaves out a portion. Of about 160,000 clones detected, under 90% appear once; the ten largest clones hold 15% to 20%. The material sequenced was PBMCs or T cells enriched from blood (not recorded which). The source is a man between 60 and 75 years old who had recovered from COVID-19.

The genes are TRBV11-2 and TRBJ1-5; D is perhaps TRBD1 (6 bases). The CDR3 length is 16 residues. CDR1 is SGHAT, CDR2 FQNNGV, per germline. V lost 3 bases and J 0 bases, leaving 12 bases between the germline ends. CDR3 sequence (DNA): TGTGCCAGCAGCTTCGGGACATCTATTAGCAATCAGCCCCAGCATTTT. This gives the protein CASSFGTSISNQPQHF.

The chain has TRBV9 and TRBJ2-3, with 8 bases matching TRBD2. Germline CDR1 and CDR2: SGDLS and YYNGEE. The CDR3 runs 16 residues. J lost 3 bases, V lost 4 bases, and 10 bases had no gene match. CDR3 sequence reads: CASSSLLAGGTDTQYF. The CDR3 DNA follows: TGTGCCAGCAGCTCCCTCCTGGCGGGGGGAACAGATACGCAGTATTTT.

V and J are TRBV7-2 and TRBJ1-5; perhaps TRBD1 as D (6 bases). Trimming removed 5 bases from V and 7 bases from J, with 18 bases in between. CDR3 size: 15 residues. Germline-derived CDR1 and CDR2 are SGHTA and FQGNSA. The CDR3 is CASSPEARGEQPQHF. The DNA for the CDR3 is TGTGCCAGCAGCCCTGAGGCCAGGGGTGAACAGCCCCAGCATTTT.

Written as DNA, the CDR3 is TGTGCCAGTAAAACCGGGACAGGGCTCGGTCAGCCCCAGCATTTT. Encoded protein: CASKTGTGLGQPQHF. This chain uses TRBV19 with TRBJ1-5, with 9 bases identical to TRBD1. CDR3 size: 15 residues. CDR1 and CDR2 (germline): LNHDA, SQIVND (reference sequence). The V and J ends lost 7 bases and 6 bases, in that order; junction bases with no gene match: 10. Full variable domain (remainder filled in from reference TRBV19 and TRBJ1-5): DGGITQSPKYLFRKEGQNVTLSCEQNLNHDAMYWYRQDPGQGLRLIYYSQIVNDFQKGDIAEGYSVSREKKESFPLTVTSAQKNPTAFYLCASKTGTGLGQPQHFGDGTRLSIL.

This clone was detected only a few times. The rearrangement joins TRBV27 to TRBJ1-5; unclear D gene. V was clipped by 4 bases and J by 3 bases, with 7 bases between them. The germline CDR1 and CDR2 sequences are MNHEY and SMNVEV (reference sequence). The CDR3 runs to 13 residues. CDR3 sequence (DNA): TGTGCCAGCAGTTACGGACTCAATCAGCCCCAGCATTTT. Amino acids: CASSYGLNQPQHF.

This clone was counted once. This sequence joins TRBV7-6 and TRBJ1-3; D may be TRBD1 (6 bases). The CDR3 has 18 amino acids. Germline lookup yields CDR1 SGHVS and CDR2 FNYEAQ. Trimming removed 0 bases at V and 0 bases at J, with 15 bases between. This CDR3 reads CASSLAVAGASSGNTIYF. DNA for the CDR3: TGTGCCAGCAGCTTAGCCGTGGCGGGGGCAAGCTCTGGAAACACCATATATTTT. The full variable domain, rest sourced from reference TRBV7-6 and TRBJ1-3, is GAGVSQSPRYKVTKRGQDVALRCDPISGHVSLYWYRQALGQGPEFLTYFNYEAQQDKSGLPNDRFSAERPEGSISTLTIQRTEQRDSAMYRCASSLAVAGASSGNTIYFGEGSWLTVV.

The V and J genes are TRBV18 and TRBJ1-1, with 8 bases that match TRBD1. With V trimmed by 6 bases and J by 8 bases, 5 bases remained unmatched. This CDR3 has 12 amino acids. Germline V gene data show CDR1 as KGHSH and CDR2 as LQKENI. DNA for the CDR3: TGTGCCAGCTCGCGGACAGGGCGGGAAGCTTTCTTT. Its protein product is CASSRTGREAFF.

This clone was counted a single time. This chain links TRBV28 with TRBJ1-1; D possibly corresponds to TRBD1 (6 bases). Trimming took off 5 bases at V and 1 base at J, with 14 bases between the two ends. Germline V lookup: CDR1 MDHEN, CDR2 SYDVKM. The length of the CDR3 is 15 residues. In nucleotides, the CDR3 is TGTGCCAGCAGTCCACAGGGTTTTAGGAACACTGAAGCTTTCTTT. Protein: CASSPQGFRNTEAFF.

The chain employs TRBV19 and TRBJ2-7; 8 bases agree with TRBD1. This CDR3 comprises 14 residues. V gave up 4 bases and J gave up 2 bases; unmatched junction bases: 4. Germline CDR1 LNHDA, CDR2 SQIVND (reference sequence). The CDR3 nucleotides read TGTGCCAGTAGTACCCGGACAGGGACCTACGAGCAGTACTTC. This encodes CASSTRTGTYEQYF. Full variable domain (missing parts from reference TRBV19 and TRBJ2-7): DGGITQSPKYLFRKEGQNVTLSCEQNLNHDAMYWYRQDPGQGLRLIYYSQIVNDFQKGDIAEGYSVSREKKESFPLTVTSAQKNPTAFYLCASSTRTGTYEQYFGPGTRLTVT.

The CDR3 DNA sequence: TGTGCCAGCAGCCAAGGGAGCCCGCTTAATTCACCCCTCCACTTT. It specifies CASSQGSPLNSPLHF. The V and J genes are TRBV5-4 and TRBJ1-6; D is undetermined. Trimming removed 4 bases from V and 6 bases from J, with 14 bases in between. There are 15 residues in the CDR3. CDR1 and CDR2 (germline): SGHNT, YYREEE (reference sequence).

The V call is TRBV9, the J call TRBJ2-2, with 10 bases that match TRBD2. Per the germline V gene, CDR1 is SGDLS and CDR2 is YYNGEE. After removal of 4 bases from V and 3 bases from J, the junction contained 6 bases not matched to a gene. The CDR3 is 16 residues long. The CDR3 loop reads CASSPRTSGDTGELFF. In DNA form, the CDR3 reads TGTGCCAGCAGCCCCAGGACTAGCGGCGACACCGGGGAGCTGTTTTTT.

The chain joins TRBV5-4 to TRBJ2-7, with D unresolved. There are 14 residues in the CDR3. CDR1 is SGHNT and CDR2 is YYREEE in the germline V gene (reference sequence). Trimming took 0 bases from V and 3 from J, leaving 10 bases between them. The CDR3 DNA sequence: TGTGCCAGCAGCTTGGAATCCTCCCTCTACGAGCAGTACTTC. Amino acids: CASSLESSLYEQYF.

CDR3 nucleotides: TGTGCCAGCATGGGGAGCAGGGGACCCCAAGAGACCCAGTACTTC. Its translation: CASMGSRGPQETQYF. V is TRBV28 and J is TRBJ2-5; D might be TRBD1 (6 bases). The germline CDR1 and CDR2 sequences are MDHEN and SYDVKM. The CDR3 consists of 15 residues. Trimming shortened V by 7 bases and J by 1 base, and 16 bases separated the two germline ends.

This clone was recorded only once. This rearrangement joins TRBV28 to TRBJ1-5; D gene unclear. Germline lookup yields CDR1 MDHEN and CDR2 SYDVKM. The CDR3 loop spans 17 amino acids. V lost 3 bases to trimming and J lost 4 bases, with 19 bases between them. The CDR3 nucleotides are TGTGCCAGCAGTTTTCCCTTTGGGGAGGACCCGAATCAGCCCCAGCATTTT. This sequence encodes CASSFPFGEDPNQPQHF.

The chain's CDR3 is CASSVATQGEAFF. CDR3 in DNA: TGTGCCAGCAGCGTAGCTACCCAGGGTGAAGCTTTCTTT. The chain employs TRBV9 and TRBJ1-1, with D perhaps TRBD1 (5 bases). This CDR3 is 13 amino acids long. Germline CDR1 and CDR2: SGDLS and YYNGEE. The ends were cut back, 0 bases at V and 7 bases at J, with 10 bases in the middle.

The rearrangement links TRBV11-2 to TRBJ2-1, with D perhaps TRBD2 (6 bases). Germline CDR1 is SGHAT and CDR2 is FQNNGV. This CDR3 spans 16 amino acids. Trimming removed 5 bases at V and 4 bases at J, with 18 bases between. The CDR3 DNA reads as TGTGCCAGCAGCCTAGTTGGGGGGAGGCAATACAATGAGCAGTTCTTC. Translated: CASSLVGGRQYNEQFF.

The rearrangement joins TRBV6-4 to TRBJ1-5; tentatively, D is TRBD1 (6 bases). The germline gives CDR1 MRHNA, CDR2 SNTAGT. The CDR3 is 14 amino acids. Trimming removed 2 bases at V and 2 bases at J, with 7 bases between. The chain's CDR3 is CASSDKGGNQPQHF. Written as DNA, the CDR3 is TGTGCCAGCAGTGACAAGGGGGGCAATCAGCCCCAGCATTTT.

The V call is TRBV18, the J call TRBJ2-2; 8 bases match TRBD1. Trimming at V came to 0 bases and at J to 5 bases, leaving 8 bases not matched to a gene. This CDR3 comprises 17 residues. CDR1 is KGHSH and CDR2 is LQKENI in the germline V gene. The CDR3 region has the DNA TGTGCCAGCTCACCACCGGACAGGGCGGGGATTACCGGGGAGCTGTTTTTT. Encoded protein: CASSPPDRAGITGELFF.

The V gene is TRBV19, the J gene TRBJ1-4; 7 positions match TRBD1. Germline CDR1 and CDR2: LNHDA and SQIVND (reference sequence). CDR3 size: 13 residues. V was pared by 6 bases and J by 6 bases, with 4 bases of the junction left unmatched. The CDR3 region has the DNA TGTGCCAGTAGCGAGGGGGCGCATGAAAAACTGTTTTTT. Translating it yields CASSEGAHEKLFF.

In its sample, this clone was seen once. The genes are TRBV21-1 and TRBJ2-7; the table assigns TRBD1, which was not confirmed against the DNA. TRBV21-1 has pseudogene status. The CDR3 is 13 residues long. The CDR3 here is CASGQAQQGEQYF. CDR3 DNA sequence: TGTGCCAGCGGCCAGGCCCAGCAGGGCGAGCAGTACTTC.

The V and J genes are TRBV4-1 and TRBJ1-2; D perhaps matches TRBD1 (6 bases). The CDR3 is made up of 14 amino acids. With 1 base removed from V and 3 bases from J, the gap between germline ends came to 9 bases. Germline assignment: CDR1 MGHRA and CDR2 YSYEKL. The CDR3 here is CASSQGDNDYGYTF. In DNA form, the CDR3 reads TGCGCCAGCAGCCAAGGGGACAACGACTATGGCTACACCTTC.

The V gene is TRBV5-8, the J gene TRBJ1-2; D unresolved. The CDR3 totals 13 residues. Trimming stripped 4 bases from V and 5 bases from J, with 12 bases between. Germline values: CDR1 SGHTS, CDR2 YDEGEE. The CDR3 sequence: CASSPVKFYGYTF. DNA for the CDR3: TGTGCCAGCAGCCCCGTAAAATTTTATGGCTACACCTTC.